A single sample is the source of the 25 T cell receptor beta chains below, sequenced in a study of blood T cell repertoires in COVID-19. TCRdb keeps only in-frame clones here, not all; method: immunoSEQ multiplex PCR. The table shows just over 90,000 clones, with roughly 90% occurring only once. The sample taken for sequencing was peripheral blood. The receptors originated from a human donor with active COVID-19. The donor label of this sample is uncertain.

This clone was seen only a few times. The V gene is TRBV2, the J gene TRBJ1-1; D remains ambiguous. Trimming cost V 5 bases and J 4 bases, with 11 bases left between them. Germline V gives CDR1 SNHLY, CDR2 FYNNEI. The CDR3 length is 13 residues. The CDR3 here is CASSSLGLTEAFF. CDR3 bases: TGTGCCAGCAGTAGCCTCGGACTCACTGAAGCTTTCTTT. Looking up the rest from reference TRBV2 and TRBJ1-1 gives the full variable domain: EPEVTQTPSHQVTQMGQEVILRCVPISNHLYFYWYRQILGQKVEFLVSFYNNEISEKSEIFDDQFSVERPDGSNFTLKIRSTKLEDSAMYFCASSSLGLTEAFFGQGTRLTVV.

A single count supports this clone. The V and J genes are TRBV6-2 or TRBV6-3 and TRBJ2-1; 15 nucleotides line up with TRBD2. V was clipped by 4 bases and J by 0 bases; unmatched bases: 13. The CDR3 is 21 amino acids. CDR1 MNHEY and CDR2 SVGEGT come from the germline V gene. CDR3 residues: CASSSSLGLAGGGSSYNEQFF. The CDR3 DNA reads as TGTGCCAGCAGTTCCTCATTGGGACTAGCGGGGGGAGGGAGCTCCTACAATGAGCAGTTCTTC.

The genes are TRBV6-6 and TRBJ2-5; a weak D match, TRBD2 (5 bases). The CDR3 is made up of 14 amino acids. Germline V gene data show CDR1 as MNHNY and CDR2 as SVGAGI (reference sequence). V dropped 5 bases and J dropped 3 bases, with 13 bases sitting between them. DNA of the CDR3: TGTGCCAGCAGTCACCCGCGAGCGGAAGAGACCCAGTACTTC. Translated, it gives CASSHPRAEETQYF.

This clone has just one count. This chain joins TRBV5-6 and TRBJ2-5; 9 bases line up with TRBD1. Trimming cost V 4 bases and J 4 bases; bases outside gene matches: 8. Looked up from germline, CDR1 is SGHDT and CDR2 is YYEEEE. The CDR3 spans 15 residues. CDR3 sequence: CASSRDRGNTETQYF. CDR3 nucleotide sequence: TGTGCCAGCAGCCGTGACAGGGGGAATACAGAGACCCAGTACTTC.

The CDR3 loop reads CASSYRGQGNSPLHF. CDR3 sequence (DNA): TGTGCCAGCAGTTACCGGGGACAGGGGAATTCACCCCTCCACTTT. The chain links TRBV6-6 to TRBJ1-6, with 10 positions matching TRBD1. CDR3 size: 15 residues. Trimming removed 2 bases from V and 7 bases from J; junction bases left unmatched: 2. CDR1 and CDR2 (germline): MNHNY, SVGAGI (reference sequence).

The chain joins TRBV14 to TRBJ1-6; 8 positions agree with TRBD1. J was trimmed by 7 bases and V by 4 bases; bases with no gene match: 6. This CDR3 has 15 amino acids. CDR1 is SGHDN, CDR2 FVKESK, per germline. The CDR3 coding sequence is TGTGCCAGCAGCCGAGGACAGGGTCCGAATTCACCCCTCCACTTT. Residues: CASSRGQGPNSPLHF.

This sequence joins TRBV6-5 and TRBJ1-2, with D possibly being TRBD1 (5 bases). V lost 0 bases and J 2 bases, leaving 10 bases between the germline ends. Germline CDR1 MNHEY, CDR2 SVGAGI. The CDR3 consists of 15 residues. CDR3: CASSYSQGRNYGYTF. The DNA of the CDR3 is TGTGCCAGCAGTTACTCTCAGGGCCGGAACTATGGCTACACCTTC.

The chain recombines TRBV7-9 with TRBJ1-4; 8 bases are shared with TRBD1. This CDR3 spans 15 amino acids. The J segment lost 5 bases and the V segment lost 1 base, leaving 3 bases of the junction unmatched. CDR1 is SEHNR and CDR2 is FQNEAQ in the germline V gene (reference sequence). The CDR3 coding sequence is TGTGCCAGCAGCTTAGGACAGGGGATGAATGAAAAACTGTTTTTT. This translates into CASSLGQGMNEKLFF.

This chain connects TRBV18 to TRBJ2-1; 11 bases align to TRBD2. There are 15 residues in the CDR3. The junction had 2 bases not matched to a gene; V was cut back by 1 base and J by 6 bases. Germline V gives CDR1 KGHSH, CDR2 LQKENI. The CDR3 nucleotides are TGTGCCAGCTCACCACTAGCGGGGGGGCGCAATGAGCAGTTCTTC. Translated: CASSPLAGGRNEQFF.

This rearrangement joins TRBV19 to TRBJ1-3; TRBD1 aligns across 9 bases. Germline CDR1 is LNHDA and CDR2 is SQIVND (reference sequence). There are 14 residues in the CDR3. Trimming cost V 6 bases and J 2 bases; bases outside gene matches: 2. The CDR3 nucleotides are TGTGCCAGTAGCACAGGGGGCACTGGAAACACCATATATTTT. It is translated as CASSTGGTGNTIYF.

The chain recombines TRBV4-3 with TRBJ1-2, with 11 positions matching TRBD1. The V and J ends lost 0 bases and 6 bases, in that order; junction bases with no gene match: 9. Germline CDR1 is LGHNA and CDR2 is YSLEER. The CDR3 has 17 amino acids. CDR3 bases: TGCGCCAGCAGCCAAGATCTGGACAGGGGGCTGGGGAATGGCTACACCTTC. This codes for CASSQDLDRGLGNGYTF.

This chain uses TRBV18 with TRBJ2-2; 9 positions match TRBD1. This CDR3 region has 17 residues. V was pared by 6 bases and J by 5 bases, with 13 bases of the junction left unmatched. Germline CDR1 reads KGHSH; CDR2 reads LQKENI. The CDR3 protein is CASSASMGTGPTGELFF. CDR3 coding DNA: TGTGCCAGCTCTGCATCGATGGGGACAGGGCCAACCGGGGAGCTGTTTTTT.

The rearrangement joins TRBV5-4 to TRBJ2-7; D uncertain. This CDR3 comprises 13 residues. Germline V CDR1 and CDR2: SGHNT, YYREEE (reference sequence). The V end was cut by 6 bases, the J end by 0 bases, with 10 bases between. CDR3 amino acids: CASMRVGSYEQYF. Written as DNA, the CDR3 is TGTGCCAGCATGCGCGTCGGCTCCTACGAGCAGTACTTC.

V usage is TRBV5-6 and J usage is TRBJ2-7, with 7 bases lining up with TRBD2. The CDR3 runs 15 residues. V lost 2 bases and J lost 2; bases outside the gene matches: 7. The germline V gene encodes CDR1 SGHDT and CDR2 YYEEEE. CDR3 bases: TGTGCCAGCAGCTTCCGGGGGGTGGGTCCCTACGAGCAGTACTTC. Amino acid sequence: CASSFRGVGPYEQYF.

The genes are TRBV3-1 (or the pseudogene TRBV3-2) and TRBJ2-5, with TRBD2 matching 8 bases. CDR3 length equals 15 residues. CDR1 LGHDT and CDR2 YNNKEL come from the germline V gene (reference sequence). The V gene end was trimmed by 4 bases and the J gene end by 2 bases; junction bases not matched to a gene: 6. The chain's CDR3 is CASSLLGTRQETQYF. The CDR3 coding sequence is TGTGCCAGCAGCCTTCTAGGGACTAGACAAGAGACCCAGTACTTC.

The gene calls are TRBV6-6 and TRBJ1-2, with 10 bases that match TRBD1. The length of the CDR3 is 14 residues. The germline V gene encodes CDR1 MNHNY and CDR2 SVGAGI (reference sequence). With V trimmed by 6 bases and J by 1 base, 2 bases remained unmatched. As DNA, the CDR3 is TGTGCCAGCAGAGGGACAGGGGTTAACTATGGCTACACCTTC. Its protein is CASRGTGVNYGYTF.

The gene calls are TRBV7-2 and TRBJ1-6; D not resolved. This CDR3 is 15 amino acids long. Trimming removed 0 bases from V and 2 bases from J, with 5 bases in between. Germline CDR1 SGHTA, CDR2 FQGNSA. CDR3 DNA sequence: TGTGCCAGCAGCTTAGCTGCAGCCTATAATTCACCCCTCCACTTT. This translates into CASSLAAAYNSPLHF.

The rearrangement links TRBV7-2 to TRBJ1-5; TRBD1 aligns across 7 bases. Germline V gene sequence: CDR1 SGHTA, CDR2 FQGNSA. This CDR3 is 15 amino acids long. The V segment lost 1 base and the J segment 9 bases; nucleotides outside the gene matches: 9. CDR3 amino acids: CASSLDRGGHPPQHF. The CDR3 DNA follows: TGTGCCAGCAGCTTAGATCGAGGGGGCCATCCGCCCCAGCATTTT.

The chain links TRBV30 to TRBJ1-5; 9 bases align to TRBD1. Trimming at V came to 1 base and at J to 6 bases, leaving 1 base not matched to a gene. The germline V gene has CDR1 GTSNPN and CDR2 SVGIG (reference sequence). The CDR3 is made up of 13 amino acids. DNA for the CDR3: TGTGCCTGGAGTGGACAGGGGGGTCAGCCCCAGCATTTT. Its protein product is CAWSGQGGQPQHF.

The V and J genes are TRBV6-5 and TRBJ2-7, with 7 bases matching TRBD2. CDR1 MNHEY and CDR2 SVGAGI come from the germline V gene. CDR3 length equals 13 residues. The V segment lost 6 bases and the J segment 0 bases; nucleotides outside the gene matches: 2. CDR3 loop: CASRGGSSYEQYF. The CDR3 coding sequence is TGTGCCAGCAGGGGGGGGAGCTCCTACGAGCAGTACTTC.

The chain links TRBV9 to TRBJ1-4; 7 bases are a match to TRBD1. This CDR3 has 14 amino acids. V gave up 2 bases and J gave up 6 bases; unmatched junction bases: 4. In germline, CDR1 is SGDLS, CDR2 YYNGEE. The DNA for the CDR3 is TGTGCCAGCAGCGTGACAGGGTATGATGAAAAACTGTTTTTT. It translates to CASSVTGYDEKLFF.

The chain employs TRBV28 and TRBJ1-1; D is unresolved. This CDR3 is 15 amino acids long. The germline V and J ends were trimmed by 3 bases and 0 bases, with 11 bases remaining between them. Germline CDR1 MDHEN, CDR2 SYDVKM. The CDR3 DNA reads as TGTGCCAGCAGTTTTCTGAGGAGGGTGAACACTGAAGCTTTCTTT. Its translation: CASSFLRRVNTEAFF.

The J gene is TRBJ2-2, the V gene TRBV11-1, with D possibly matching TRBD2 (6 bases). CDR1 and CDR2 from the germline V gene are SGHAT and FQDESV (reference sequence). The CDR3 totals 16 residues. The V gene lost 2 bases and the J gene lost 4 bases, with 14 bases spanning the gap. DNA of the CDR3: TGTGCCAGCAGCTTAAGGGGCAGGAGGGGCACCGGGGAGCTGTTTTTT. It specifies CASSLRGRRGTGELFF.

The chain joins TRBV6-2 or TRBV6-3 to TRBJ1-5, with a weak D call TRBD1 (6 bases). The CDR3 extends over 15 amino acids. CDR1 and CDR2 from the germline V gene are MNHEY and SVGEGT. V lost 0 bases to trimming and J lost 0 bases, with 6 bases between them. CDR3 in amino acids: CASSYSGASNQPQHF. CDR3 sequence (DNA): TGTGCCAGCAGTTACTCGGGGGCTAGCAATCAGCCCCAGCATTTT.

The V call is TRBV19, the J call TRBJ2-7; maybe TRBD2 (7 bases). Trimming pared 3 bases from V and 2 bases from J, leaving 11 bases between. Germline V gene data show CDR1 as LNHDA and CDR2 as SQIVND (reference sequence). The CDR3 spans 14 residues. The CDR3 nucleotides read TGTGCCAGTAGTATCGGAGGGGGGGCCTACGAGCAGTACTTC. This sequence encodes CASSIGGGAYEQYF.